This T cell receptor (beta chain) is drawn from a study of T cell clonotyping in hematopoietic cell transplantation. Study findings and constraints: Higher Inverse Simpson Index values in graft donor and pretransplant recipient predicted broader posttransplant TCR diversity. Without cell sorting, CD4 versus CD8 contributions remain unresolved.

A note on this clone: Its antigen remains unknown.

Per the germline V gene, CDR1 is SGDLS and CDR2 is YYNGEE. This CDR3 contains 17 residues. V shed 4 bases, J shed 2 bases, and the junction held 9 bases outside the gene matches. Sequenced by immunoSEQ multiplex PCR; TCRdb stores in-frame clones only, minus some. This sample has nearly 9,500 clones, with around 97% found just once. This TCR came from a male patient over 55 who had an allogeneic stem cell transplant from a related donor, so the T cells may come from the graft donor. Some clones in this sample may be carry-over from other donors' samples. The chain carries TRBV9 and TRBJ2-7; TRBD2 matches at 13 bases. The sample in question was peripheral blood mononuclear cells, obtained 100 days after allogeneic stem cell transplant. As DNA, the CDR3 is TGTGCCAGCAGCCCAAGGACTAGCGGGGGAAGGCCCTACGAGCAGTACTTC. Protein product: CASSPRTSGGRPYEQYF.